This note documents a single T cell receptor beta chain sequence. Its specificity is not known. Before the COVID-19 pandemic, during about 2011-2019, CD4+ T cells were taken from unexposed donors. Germline CDR1 reads SGHRS; CDR2 reads YFSETQ. Germline trimming cut 3 bases from V and 1 base from J; bases unmatched to any gene: 11. The CDR3 runs 18 residues. The data originate from a study of CD4 T cells in relation to SARS-CoV-2 and coronaviruses. Naive and memory CD4+ T cell DNA was deep-sequenced without culture. Sequenced by immunoSEQ multiplex PCR; TCRdb stores in-frame clones only, minus some. The repertoire holds about 55,000 clones, with roughly 88% as singletons. General study points: Monoreactive clones expanded significantly more to SARS-CoV-2 than crossreactive clones did. In approximately 71% of donors, memory CD4+ clonotypes crossrecognized SARS-CoV-2 and at least one common cold coronavirus spike. No donor gave both pre-pandemic and post-infection samples.

The clonotype originates from a human donor in good health. The sample consisted of memory CD4+ T cells from PBMCs. The chain combines TRBV5-1 with TRBJ1-3, with TRBD1 matching over 9 bases. In DNA, the CDR3 is TGCGCCAGCAGCTCGGGACAGGGAGGGAGAGAATCTGGAAACACCATATATTTT. This sequence encodes CASSSGQGGRESGNTIYF.